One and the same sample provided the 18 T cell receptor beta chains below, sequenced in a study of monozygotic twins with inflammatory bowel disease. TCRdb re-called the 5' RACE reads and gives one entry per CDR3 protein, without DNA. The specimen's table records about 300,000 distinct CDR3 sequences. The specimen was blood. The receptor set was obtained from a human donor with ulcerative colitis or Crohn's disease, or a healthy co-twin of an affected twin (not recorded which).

The CDR3 here is CSVDSGTGRVGYNEQFF. The chain links TRBV29-1 to TRBJ2-1; the D call from TCRdb, TRBD1, cannot be confirmed without DNA. Germline V lookup: CDR1 SQVTM, CDR2 ANQGSEA. The CDR3 covers 17 residues.

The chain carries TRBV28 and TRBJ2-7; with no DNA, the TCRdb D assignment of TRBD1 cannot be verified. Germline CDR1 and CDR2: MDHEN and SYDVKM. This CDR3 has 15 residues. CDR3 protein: CASSLATPTGNEQYF.

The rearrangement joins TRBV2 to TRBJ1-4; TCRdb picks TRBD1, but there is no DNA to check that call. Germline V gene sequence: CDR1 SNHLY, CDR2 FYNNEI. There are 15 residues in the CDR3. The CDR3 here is CASSPQGAMAEKLFF.

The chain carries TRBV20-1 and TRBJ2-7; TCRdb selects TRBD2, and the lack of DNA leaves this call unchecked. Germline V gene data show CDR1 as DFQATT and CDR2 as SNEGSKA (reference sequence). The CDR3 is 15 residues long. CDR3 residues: CSAPPPGVKSYEQYF.

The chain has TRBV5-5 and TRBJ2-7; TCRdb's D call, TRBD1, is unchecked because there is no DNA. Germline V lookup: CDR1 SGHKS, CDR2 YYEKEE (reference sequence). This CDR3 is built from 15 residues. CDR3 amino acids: CASSPGQSSSYEQYF.

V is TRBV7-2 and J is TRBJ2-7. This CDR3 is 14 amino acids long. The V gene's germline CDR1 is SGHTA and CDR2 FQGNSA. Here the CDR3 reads CASSRTVGTYEQYF.

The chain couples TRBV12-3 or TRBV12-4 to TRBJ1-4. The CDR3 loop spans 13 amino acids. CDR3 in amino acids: CASSRTNNEKLFF.

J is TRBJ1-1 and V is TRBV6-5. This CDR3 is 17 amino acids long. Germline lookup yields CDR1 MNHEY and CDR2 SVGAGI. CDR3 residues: CASSYSAWQATNTEAFF.

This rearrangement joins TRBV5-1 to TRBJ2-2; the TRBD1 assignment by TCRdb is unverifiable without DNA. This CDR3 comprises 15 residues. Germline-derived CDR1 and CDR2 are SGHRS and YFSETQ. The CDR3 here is CASSLGQGVTGELFF.

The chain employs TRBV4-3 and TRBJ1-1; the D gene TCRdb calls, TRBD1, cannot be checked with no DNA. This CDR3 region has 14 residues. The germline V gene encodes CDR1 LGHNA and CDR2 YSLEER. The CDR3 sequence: CASSQGTVNTEAFF.

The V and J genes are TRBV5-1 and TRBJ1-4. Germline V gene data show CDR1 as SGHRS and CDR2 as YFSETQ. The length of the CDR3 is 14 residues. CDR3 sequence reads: CASSLAGSNEKLFF.

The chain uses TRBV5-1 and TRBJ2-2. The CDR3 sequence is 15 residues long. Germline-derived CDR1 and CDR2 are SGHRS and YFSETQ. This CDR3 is CASSLADRVDGELFF.

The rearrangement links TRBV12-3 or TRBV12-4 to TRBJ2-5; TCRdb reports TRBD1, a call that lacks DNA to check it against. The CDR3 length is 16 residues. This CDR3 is CASSPSWRIGAETQYF.

The CDR3 sequence: CASSRDWNTGELFF. The chain uses TRBV6-1 and TRBJ2-2; TCRdb names TRBD2, which stays unverified in the absence of DNA. This CDR3 region has 14 residues. CDR1 MNHNS and CDR2 SASEGT come from the germline V gene.

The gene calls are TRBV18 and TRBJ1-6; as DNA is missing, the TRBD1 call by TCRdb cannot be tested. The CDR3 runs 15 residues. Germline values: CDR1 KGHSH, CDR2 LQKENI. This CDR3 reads CASSPSGRGRSPLHF.

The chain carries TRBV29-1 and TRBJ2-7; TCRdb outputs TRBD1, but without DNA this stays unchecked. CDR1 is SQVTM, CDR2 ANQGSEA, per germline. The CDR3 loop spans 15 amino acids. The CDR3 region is CSAGSPGQGIYEQYF.

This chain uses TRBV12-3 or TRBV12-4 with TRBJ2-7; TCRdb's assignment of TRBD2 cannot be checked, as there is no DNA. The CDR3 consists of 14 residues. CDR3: CASSNREGVGEQYF.

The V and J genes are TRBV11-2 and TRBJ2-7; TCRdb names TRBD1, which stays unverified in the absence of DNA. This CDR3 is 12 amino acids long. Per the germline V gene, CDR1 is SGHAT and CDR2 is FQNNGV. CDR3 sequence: CASSWSGDEQYF.